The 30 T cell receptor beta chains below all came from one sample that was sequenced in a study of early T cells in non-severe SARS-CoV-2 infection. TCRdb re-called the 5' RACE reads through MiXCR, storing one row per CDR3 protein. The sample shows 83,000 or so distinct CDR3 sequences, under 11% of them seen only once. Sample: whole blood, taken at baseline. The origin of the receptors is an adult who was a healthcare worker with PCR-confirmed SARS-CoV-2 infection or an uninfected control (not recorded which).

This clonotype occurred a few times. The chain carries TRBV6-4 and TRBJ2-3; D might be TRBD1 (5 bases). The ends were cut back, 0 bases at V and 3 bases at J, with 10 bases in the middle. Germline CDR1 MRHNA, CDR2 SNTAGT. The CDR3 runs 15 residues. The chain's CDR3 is CASSDSVAGTDTQYF. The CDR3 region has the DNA TGTGCCAGCAGTGACTCGGTGGCAGGGACAGATACGCAGTATTTT.

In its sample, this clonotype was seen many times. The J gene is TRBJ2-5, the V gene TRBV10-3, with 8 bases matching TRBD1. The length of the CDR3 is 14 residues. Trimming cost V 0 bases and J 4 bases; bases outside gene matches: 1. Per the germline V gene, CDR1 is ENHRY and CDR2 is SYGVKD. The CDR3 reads CAISESTGVETQYF. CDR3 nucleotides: TGTGCCATCAGTGAGTCGACAGGGGTAGAGACCCAGTACTTC.

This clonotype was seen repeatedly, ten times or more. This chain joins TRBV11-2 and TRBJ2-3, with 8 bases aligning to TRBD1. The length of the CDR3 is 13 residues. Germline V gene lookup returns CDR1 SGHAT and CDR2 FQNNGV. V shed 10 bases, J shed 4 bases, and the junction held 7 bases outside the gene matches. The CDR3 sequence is CATGQGRADTQYF. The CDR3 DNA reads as TGTGCCACTGGACAGGGACGGGCAGATACGCAGTATTTT.

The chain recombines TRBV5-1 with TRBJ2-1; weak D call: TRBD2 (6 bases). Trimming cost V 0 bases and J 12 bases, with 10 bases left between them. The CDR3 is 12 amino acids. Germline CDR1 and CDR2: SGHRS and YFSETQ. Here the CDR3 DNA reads TGCGCCAGCAGCTTGGTGGAGGGCCTGCAGTTCTTC. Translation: CASSLVEGLQFF.

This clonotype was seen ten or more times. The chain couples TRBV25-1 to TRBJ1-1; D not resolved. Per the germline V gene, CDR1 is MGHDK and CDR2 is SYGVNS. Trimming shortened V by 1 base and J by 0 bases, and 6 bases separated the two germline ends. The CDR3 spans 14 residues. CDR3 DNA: TGTGCCAGCAGTGAATCAGCTATGAACACTGAAGCTTTCTTT. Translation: CASSESAMNTEAFF.

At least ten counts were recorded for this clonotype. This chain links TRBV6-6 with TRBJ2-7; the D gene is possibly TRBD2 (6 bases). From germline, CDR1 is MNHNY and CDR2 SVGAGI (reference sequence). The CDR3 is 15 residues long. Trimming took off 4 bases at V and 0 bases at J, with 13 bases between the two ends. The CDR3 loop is CASSFPGSRSYEQYF. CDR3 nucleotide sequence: TGTGCCAGCAGTTTTCCCGGGAGCCGCTCCTACGAGCAGTACTTC.

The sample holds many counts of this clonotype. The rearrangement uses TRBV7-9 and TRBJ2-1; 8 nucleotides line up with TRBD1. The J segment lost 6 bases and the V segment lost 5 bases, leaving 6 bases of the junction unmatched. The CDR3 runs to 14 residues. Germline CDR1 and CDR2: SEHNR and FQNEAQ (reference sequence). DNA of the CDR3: TGTGCCAGCAGCCGGACAGGGCCCTCCAATGAGCAGTTCTTC. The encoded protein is CASSRTGPSNEQFF.

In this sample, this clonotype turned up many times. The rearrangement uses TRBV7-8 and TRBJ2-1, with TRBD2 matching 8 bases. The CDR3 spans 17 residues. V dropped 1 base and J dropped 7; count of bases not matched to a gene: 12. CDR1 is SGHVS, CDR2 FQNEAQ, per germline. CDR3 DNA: TGTGCCAGCAGCTTAGTTGTCTCCAGCGGGAGTTTGAATGAGCAGTTCTTC. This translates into CASSLVVSSGSLNEQFF. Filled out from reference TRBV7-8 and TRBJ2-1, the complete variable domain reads GAGVSQSPRYKVAKRGQDVALRCDPISGHVSLFWYQQALGQGPEFLTYFQNEAQLDKSGLPSDRFFAERPEGSVSTLKIQRTQQEDSAVYLCASSLVVSSGSLNEQFFGPGTRLTVL.

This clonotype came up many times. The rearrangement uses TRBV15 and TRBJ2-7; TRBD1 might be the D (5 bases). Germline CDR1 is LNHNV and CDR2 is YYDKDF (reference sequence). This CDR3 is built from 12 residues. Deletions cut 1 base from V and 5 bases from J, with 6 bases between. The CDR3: CATSRVGDEQYF. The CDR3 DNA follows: TGTGCCACCAGCAGAGTAGGGGACGAGCAGTACTTC.

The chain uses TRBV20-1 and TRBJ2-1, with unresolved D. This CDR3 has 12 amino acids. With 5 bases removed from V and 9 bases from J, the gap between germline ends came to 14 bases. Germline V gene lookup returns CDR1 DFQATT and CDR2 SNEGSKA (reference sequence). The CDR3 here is CSALRLVGEQFF. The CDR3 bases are TGCAGTGCTCTCCGGCTAGTCGGTGAGCAGTTCTTC.

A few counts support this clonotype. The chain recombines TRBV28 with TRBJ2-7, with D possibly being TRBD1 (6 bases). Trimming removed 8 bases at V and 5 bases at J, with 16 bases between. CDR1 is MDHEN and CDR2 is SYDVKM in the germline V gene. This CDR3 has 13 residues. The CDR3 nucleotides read TGTGCCAGCCGATCCGGACAGCTCGACGAGCAGTACTTC. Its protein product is CASRSGQLDEQYF.

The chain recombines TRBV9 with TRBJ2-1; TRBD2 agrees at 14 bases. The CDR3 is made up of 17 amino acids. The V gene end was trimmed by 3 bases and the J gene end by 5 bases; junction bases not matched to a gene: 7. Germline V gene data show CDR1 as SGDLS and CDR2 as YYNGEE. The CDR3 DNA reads TGTGCCAGCAGCGCGGGACTAGCGGGAGTTGGAGACAATGAGCAGTTCTTC. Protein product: CASSAGLAGVGDNEQFF. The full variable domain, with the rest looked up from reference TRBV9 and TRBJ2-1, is DSGVTQTPKHLITATGQRVTLRCSPRSGDLSVYWYQQSLDQGLQFLIQYYNGEERAKGNILERFSAQQFPDLHSELNLSSLELGDSALYFCASSAGLAGVGDNEQFFGPGTRLTVL.

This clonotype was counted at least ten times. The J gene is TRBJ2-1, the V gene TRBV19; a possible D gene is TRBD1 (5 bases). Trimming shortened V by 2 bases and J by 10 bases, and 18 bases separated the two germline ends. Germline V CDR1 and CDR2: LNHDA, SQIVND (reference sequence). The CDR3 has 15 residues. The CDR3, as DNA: TGTGCCAGTAGTATAACTTCAGGGTGGGGCGGCGAGCAGTTCTTC. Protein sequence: CASSITSGWGGEQFF.

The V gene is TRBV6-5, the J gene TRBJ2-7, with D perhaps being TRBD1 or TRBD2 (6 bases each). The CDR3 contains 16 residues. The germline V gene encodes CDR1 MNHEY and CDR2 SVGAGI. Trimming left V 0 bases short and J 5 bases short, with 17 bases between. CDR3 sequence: CASSYSFGGRRNEQYF. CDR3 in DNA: TGTGCCAGCAGTTACTCGTTTGGGGGGCGACGTAACGAGCAGTACTTC.

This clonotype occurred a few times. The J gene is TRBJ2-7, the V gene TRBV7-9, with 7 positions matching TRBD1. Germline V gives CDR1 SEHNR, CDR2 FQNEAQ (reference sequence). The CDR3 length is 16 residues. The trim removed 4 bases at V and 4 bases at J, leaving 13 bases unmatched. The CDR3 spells CASSYGQAAREYEQYF. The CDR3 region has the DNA TGTGCCAGCAGCTACGGACAGGCGGCGCGAGAATACGAGCAGTACTTC.

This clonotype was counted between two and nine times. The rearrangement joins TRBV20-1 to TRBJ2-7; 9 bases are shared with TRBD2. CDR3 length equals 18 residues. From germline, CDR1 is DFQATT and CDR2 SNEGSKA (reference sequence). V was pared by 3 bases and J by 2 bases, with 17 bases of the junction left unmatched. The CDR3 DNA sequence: TGCAGTGCTAGCTTTCCTAGCGGGACGAGAATACAAACCTACGAGCAGTACTTC. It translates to CSASFPSGTRIQTYEQYF.

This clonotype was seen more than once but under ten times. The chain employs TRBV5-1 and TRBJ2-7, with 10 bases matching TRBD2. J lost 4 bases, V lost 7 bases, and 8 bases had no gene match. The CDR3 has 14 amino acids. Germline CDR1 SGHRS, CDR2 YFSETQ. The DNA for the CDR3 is TGCGCCAGCTCGACCGGGACTAGCGCGTACGAGCAGTACTTC. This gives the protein CASSTGTSAYEQYF.

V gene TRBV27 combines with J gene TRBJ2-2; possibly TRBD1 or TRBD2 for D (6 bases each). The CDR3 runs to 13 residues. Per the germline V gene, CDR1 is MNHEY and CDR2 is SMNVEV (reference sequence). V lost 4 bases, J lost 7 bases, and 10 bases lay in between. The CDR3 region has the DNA TGTGCCAGCAGTTCCCGGGGGCTCGGGGAGCTGTTTTTT. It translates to CASSSRGLGELFF.

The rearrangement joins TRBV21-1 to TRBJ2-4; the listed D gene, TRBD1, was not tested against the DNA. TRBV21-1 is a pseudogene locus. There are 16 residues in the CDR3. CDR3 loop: CASSKGRCLAKNIQYF. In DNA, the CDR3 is TGTGCCAGCAGCAAGGGACGGTGCCTAGCCAAAAACATTCAGTACTTC.

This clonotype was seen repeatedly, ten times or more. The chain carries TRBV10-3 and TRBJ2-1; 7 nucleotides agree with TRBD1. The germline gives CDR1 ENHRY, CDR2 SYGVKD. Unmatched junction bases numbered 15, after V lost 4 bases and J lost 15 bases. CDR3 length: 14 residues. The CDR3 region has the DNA TGTGCCATCAGTGGCGGCGGTGAAAAAGAGGGGGCGTTCTTC. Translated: CAISGGGEKEGAFF.

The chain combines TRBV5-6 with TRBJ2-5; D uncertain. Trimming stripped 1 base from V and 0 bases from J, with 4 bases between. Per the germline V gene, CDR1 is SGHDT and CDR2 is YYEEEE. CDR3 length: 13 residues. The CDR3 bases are TGTGCCAGCAGCTTGTATAACCAAGAGACCCAGTACTTC. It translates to CASSLYNQETQYF. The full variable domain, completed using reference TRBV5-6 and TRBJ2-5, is DAGVTQSPTHLIKTRGQQVTLRCSPKSGHDTVSWYQQALGQGPQFIFQYYEEEERQRGNFPDRFSGHQFPNYSSELNVNALLLGDSALYLCASSLYNQETQYFGPGTRLLVL.

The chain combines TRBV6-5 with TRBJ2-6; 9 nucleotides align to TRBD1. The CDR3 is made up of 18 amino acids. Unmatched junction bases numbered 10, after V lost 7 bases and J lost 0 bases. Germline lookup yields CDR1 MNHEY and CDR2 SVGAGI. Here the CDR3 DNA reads TGTGCCAGCATCGGATCGACAGGGGGGCCCTCTGGGGCCAACGTCCTGACTTTC. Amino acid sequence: CASIGSTGGPSGANVLTF.

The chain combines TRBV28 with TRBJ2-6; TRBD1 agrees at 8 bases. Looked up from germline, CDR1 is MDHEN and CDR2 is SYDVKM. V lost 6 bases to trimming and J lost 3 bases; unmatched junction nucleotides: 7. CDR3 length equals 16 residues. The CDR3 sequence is CASSQGAASGANVLTF. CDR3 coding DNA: TGTGCCAGCAGCCAGGGGGCAGCGAGTGGGGCCAACGTCCTGACTTTC. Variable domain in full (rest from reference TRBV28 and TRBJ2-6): DVKVTQSSRYLVKRTGEKVFLECVQDMDHENMFWYRQDPGLGLRLIYFSYDVKMKEKGDIPEGYSVSREKKERFSLILESASTNQTSMYLCASSQGAASGANVLTFGAGSRLTVL.

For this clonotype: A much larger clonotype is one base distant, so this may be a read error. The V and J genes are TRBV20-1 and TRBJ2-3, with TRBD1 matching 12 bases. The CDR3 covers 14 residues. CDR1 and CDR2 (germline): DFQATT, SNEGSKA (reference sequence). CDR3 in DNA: TGCGGACGCCGCCGGGACAGGGGGCATCTTACGCAGTATTTT. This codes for CGRRRDRGHLTQYF.

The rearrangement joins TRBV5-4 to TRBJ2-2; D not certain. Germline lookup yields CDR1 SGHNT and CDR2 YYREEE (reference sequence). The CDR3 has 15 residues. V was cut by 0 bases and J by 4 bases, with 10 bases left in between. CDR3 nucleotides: TGTGCCAGCAGCTTGGCGGAAGTCTCCACCGGGGAGCTGTTTTTT. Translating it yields CASSLAEVSTGELFF.

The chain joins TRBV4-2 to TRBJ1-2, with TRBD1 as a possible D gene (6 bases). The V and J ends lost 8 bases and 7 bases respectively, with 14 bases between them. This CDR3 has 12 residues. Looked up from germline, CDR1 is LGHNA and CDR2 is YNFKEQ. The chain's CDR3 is CASCRDKGGYTF. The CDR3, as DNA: TGTGCCAGCTGCCGGGACAAGGGTGGCTACACCTTC.

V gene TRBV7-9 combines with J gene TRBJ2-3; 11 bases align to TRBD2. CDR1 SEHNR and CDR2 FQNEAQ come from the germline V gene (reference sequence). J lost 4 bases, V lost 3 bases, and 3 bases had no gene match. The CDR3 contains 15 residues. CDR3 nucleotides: TGTGCCAGCAGCTTTAGCGGGAGGGCCGCAGATACGCAGTATTTT. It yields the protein CASSFSGRAADTQYF.

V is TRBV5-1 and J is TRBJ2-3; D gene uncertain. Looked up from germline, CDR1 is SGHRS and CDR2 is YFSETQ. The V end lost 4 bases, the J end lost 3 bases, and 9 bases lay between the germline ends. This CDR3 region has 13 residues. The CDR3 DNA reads TGCGCCAGCAGCCTGTTACCGACAGATACGCAGTATTTT. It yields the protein CASSLLPTDTQYF.

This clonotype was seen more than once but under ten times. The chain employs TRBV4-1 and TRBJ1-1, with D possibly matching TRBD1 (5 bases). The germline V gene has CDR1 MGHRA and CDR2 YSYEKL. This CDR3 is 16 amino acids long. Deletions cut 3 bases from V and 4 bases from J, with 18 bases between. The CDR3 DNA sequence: TGCGCCAGCAGCCACACGATTTCCCGGGGGGGCACTGAAGCTTTCTTT. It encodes CASSHTISRGGTEAFF.

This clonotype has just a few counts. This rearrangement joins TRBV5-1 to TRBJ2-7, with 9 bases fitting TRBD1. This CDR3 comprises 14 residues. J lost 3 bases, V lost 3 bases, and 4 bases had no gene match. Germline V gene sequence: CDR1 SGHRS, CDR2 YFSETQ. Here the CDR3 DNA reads TGCGCCAGCAGCTCCGGGACAGGGAACTACGAGCAGTACTTC. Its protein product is CASSSGTGNYEQYF.